This T cell receptor beta chain stems from a study of CD8+CD57+ T cells in acquired aplastic anemia. Study-level points and caveats: Fewer than 35 CD8+ CDR3 sequences occurred in both the patients and the controls.

This clonotype appeared many times. What it binds is not known. CD8+CD57+ cell expansion had been shown by flow cytometry in patients chosen for sequencing. TCR beta VDJ combinations and CDR3 sequences were profiled from genomic DNA. One entry per CDR3 protein, called by TCRdb with MiXCR from the reads. The data hold hundreds of thousands of distinct CDR3 sequences, with less than 35% observed a single time. Trimming pared 5 bases from V and 4 bases from J, leaving 14 bases between. The CDR3 length is 13 residues. CDR1 is DFQATT and CDR2 is SNEGSKA in the germline V gene (reference sequence). The clonotype originates from a human donor with aplastic anemia. The sequenced sample was sorted CD4+, CD8+, or CD8+CD57+ T cells (not recorded which) from PBMCs. The chain is built from TRBV20-1 and TRBJ2-5, with D possibly TRBD2 on 5 matching bases. CDR3 bases: TGCAGTGCTGGGTCTAGCCTAGGAGAGACCCAGTACTTC. Residues: CSAGSSLGETQYF.